A single sample gave rise to the 20 T cell receptor beta chains below, sequenced in a study of regulatory T cells in long-lasting Graves disease. Libraries of TCR beta came from iRepertoire HTBI primers plus Arm-PCR of CDR3 regions. A single record per CDR3 protein comes from TCRdb applying MiXCR to the multiplex PCR reads. The top ten clones hold approximately 12% of a sample with about 220,000 distinct CDR3 sequences, roughly 19% of them seen once. As to time point: newly diagnosed GD, antithyroid drugs for less than 3 months. TCR sequences were obtained from RNA taken from PBMCs. In addition, the sample was reused for a study of T cells in Graves' hyperthyroidism and ophthalmopathy.

Material: peripheral blood mononuclear cells (PBMCs), obtained at new diagnosis, from a patient treated with antithyroid drugs. Receptor source: a woman aged 25-40 years with Graves disease.

This clonotype has ten or more counts. The chain joins TRBV10-3 to TRBJ1-4; D remains unclear. This CDR3 is built from 15 residues. CDR1 is ENHRY and CDR2 is SYGVKD in the germline V gene. Trimming took 6 bases from V and 0 from J, leaving 11 bases between them. The CDR3 DNA sequence: TGTGCCATCAGGCCCGAAGGTGCAACTAATGAAAAACTGTTTTTT. It specifies CAIRPEGATNEKLFF.

This clonotype was observed many times. The rearrangement links TRBV2 to TRBJ2-5; D could derive from TRBD1 or TRBD2 (5 bases each). The CDR3 is 13 amino acids. The V end was cut by 7 bases, the J end by 7 bases, with 16 bases between. Germline V gene data show CDR1 as SNHLY and CDR2 as FYNNEI. The CDR3 here is CASKSQGEGTQYF. The DNA for the CDR3 is TGTGCCAGCAAGTCCCAGGGCGAGGGGACCCAGTACTTC.

This clonotype was recorded many times. V usage is TRBV28 and J usage is TRBJ2-3; no clear D gene. The CDR3 is 14 residues long. The V end lost 7 bases, the J end lost 3 bases, and 14 bases lay between the germline ends. CDR1 is MDHEN, CDR2 SYDVKM, per germline. The CDR3 loop is CASKSHVGTDTQYF. The CDR3 coding sequence is TGTGCCAGCAAAAGCCATGTAGGGACAGATACGCAGTATTTT.

As to this clonotype: A much more abundant neighbour one base away suggests this may be a read error. The gene calls are TRBV9 and TRBJ2-1, with D possibly being TRBD1 or TRBD2 (7 bases each). Germline V gene lookup returns CDR1 SGDLS and CDR2 YYNGEE. V was shortened by 7 bases and J by 5 bases, with 19 bases between the two germline ends. The length of the CDR3 is 15 residues. The CDR3 DNA reads as TGTGCCAGCGCCCAGGGGGGGTTGAGCGACAATGAGCAGTTCTTC. Translating gives CASAQGGLSDNEQFF. Complete variable domain (other parts from reference TRBV9 and TRBJ2-1): DSGVTQTPKHLITATGQRVTLRCSPRSGDLSVYWYQQSLDQGLQFLIQYYNGEERAKGNILERFSAQQFPDLHSELNLSSLELGDSALYFCASAQGGLSDNEQFFGPGTRLTVL.

This clonotype was seen a handful of times. This chain links TRBV5-5 with TRBJ1-1; TRBD1 aligns across 9 bases. Losses at the gene ends were 4 bases for V and 2 bases for J; bases not matched to a gene: 9. Per the germline V gene, CDR1 is SGHKS and CDR2 is YYEKEE (reference sequence). CDR3 length equals 16 residues. The CDR3 reads CASSPGTGPTNTEAFF. In nucleotides, the CDR3 is TGTGCCAGCAGCCCCGGGACAGGGCCGACCAACACTGAAGCTTTCTTT.

This clonotype was detected only a few times. The chain combines TRBV6-1 with TRBJ1-1; D perhaps matches TRBD1 (6 bases). Germline V gene lookup returns CDR1 MNHNS and CDR2 SASEGT. CDR3 size: 16 residues. V gave up 7 bases and J gave up 4 bases, with 22 bases separating them. CDR3 sequence reads: CASMRAGDLRSTEAFF. The DNA of the CDR3 is TGTGCCAGCATGAGGGCAGGGGACCTTCGGAGCACTGAAGCTTTCTTT.

This clonotype occurred many times. The rearrangement uses TRBV9 and TRBJ1-1, with D tentatively TRBD1 (5 bases). The CDR3 has 15 amino acids. CDR1 is SGDLS and CDR2 is YYNGEE in the germline V gene. The V end was cut by 4 bases, the J end by 1 base, with 14 bases between. CDR3 residues: CASSPTTGGNTEAFF. The CDR3 coding sequence is TGTGCCAGCAGCCCCACGACGGGGGGGAACACTGAAGCTTTCTTT.

The V and J genes are TRBV7-8 and TRBJ2-3, with 11 bases fitting TRBD1. The CDR3 length is 15 residues. Germline loops: CDR1 SGHVS, CDR2 FQNEAQ. V trimming: 5 bases; J trimming: 5 bases; junction bases outside the gene matches: 6. DNA of the CDR3: TGTGCCAGCAGCCCCCGGACAGGGGGCGTAGATACGCAGTATTTT. It is translated as CASSPRTGGVDTQYF.

This clonotype came up a few times. The genes are TRBV5-5 and TRBJ2-3; a weak D match, TRBD1 (5 bases). Germline-derived CDR1 and CDR2 are SGHKS and YYEKEE (reference sequence). Trimming removed 1 base from V and 3 bases from J, with 12 bases in between. The CDR3 is 15 residues long. The CDR3: CASSLQGSKTDTQYF. The CDR3 DNA follows: TGTGCCAGCAGCTTGCAGGGAAGTAAAACAGATACGCAGTATTTT.

The chain joins TRBV3-1 to TRBJ2-3; the D is unclear. V lost 2 bases to trimming and J lost 2 bases, with 11 bases between them. The CDR3 loop spans 15 amino acids. Germline V CDR1 and CDR2: LGHDT, YNNKEL (reference sequence). The CDR3 protein is CASSQHTRYTDTQYF. The CDR3 DNA follows: TGTGCCAGCAGCCAACACACACGCTACACAGATACGCAGTATTTT.

This clonotype was found many times. The chain links TRBV2 to TRBJ2-5; 10 positions agree with TRBD2. The closer fit of TRBJ2-1 to the DNA end suggests the J call may be wrong. The CDR3 extends over 17 amino acids. The germline V gene encodes CDR1 SNHLY and CDR2 FYNNEI. CDR3 DNA: TGTGCCAGCAGAGGGTCTAGCGGGAGCTCACTTAACAATGAGCAGTTCTTC. This gives the protein CASRGSSGSSLNNEQFF.

In this sample, this clonotype turned up many times. The V and J genes are TRBV19 and TRBJ2-1; TRBD1 agrees at 7 bases. Unmatched junction bases numbered 15, after V lost 3 bases and J lost 7 bases. CDR3 length: 17 amino acids. CDR1 is LNHDA, CDR2 SQIVND, per germline (reference sequence). This chain's CDR3 is CASSIERGQGVRNEQFF. The CDR3 region has the DNA TGTGCCAGTAGTATTGAAAGGGGGCAGGGAGTACGAAATGAGCAGTTCTTC.

At least ten counts were recorded for this clonotype. The chain couples TRBV5-1 to TRBJ1-1; D possibly corresponds to TRBD1 (6 bases). This CDR3 is built from 14 residues. In germline, CDR1 is SGHRS, CDR2 YFSETQ. Trimming removed 2 bases at V and 4 bases at J, with 12 bases between. The CDR3 here is CASSLNGGSTEAFF. Here the CDR3 DNA reads TGCGCCAGCAGCTTAAATGGGGGCAGCACTGAAGCTTTCTTT.

V and J are TRBV19 and TRBJ1-5; TRBD1 might be the D (5 bases). The CDR3 loop spans 14 amino acids. From germline, CDR1 is LNHDA and CDR2 SQIVND (reference sequence). Trimming removed 9 bases from V and 0 bases from J, with 12 bases in between. The CDR3 reads CASGRTLSNQPQHF. The CDR3 DNA follows: TGTGCCAGCGGGAGGACACTTAGCAATCAGCCCCAGCATTTT.

Regarding this clonotype: This clone may be a read error of a much larger clone one base away. The chain carries TRBV14 and TRBJ2-7; 12 nucleotides line up with TRBD2. CDR1 is SGHDN, CDR2 FVKESK, per germline. V lost 4 bases, J lost 4 bases, and 5 bases stayed unmatched. The CDR3 runs to 15 residues. CDR3 DNA sequence: TGTGCCAGCAGCCGAGGTCTAGCGGGAGGGTACGAGCAGTACTTC. Amino acids: CASSRGLAGGYEQYF.

Concerning this clonotype itself: A far bigger clonotype differs at one base, so this is likely a read error. This chain joins TRBV7-2 and TRBJ2-2; a weak D match, TRBD1 (5 bases). The CDR3 contains 14 residues. From germline, CDR1 is SGHTA and CDR2 FQGNSA. Trimming left V 3 bases short and J 5 bases short, with 10 bases between. For the CDR3, the DNA is TGTGCCAGCAGCTTCAGGGTAGGGACCGGGGAGCTGTTTTTT. This codes for CASSFRVGTGELFF.

This clonotype was found many times. CDR3 nucleotides: TGTGCCAGCAGTCTCTGGGGGGGCGACTATGGCTACACCTTC. Encoded protein: CASSLWGGDYGYTF. The chain joins TRBV12-3 or TRBV12-4 to TRBJ1-2; a weak D match, TRBD1 (6 bases). The CDR3 is 14 amino acids. Trimming stripped 5 bases from V and 3 bases from J, with 13 bases between.

The J gene is TRBJ1-1, the V gene TRBV2; the D is unclear. V gave up 6 bases and J gave up 1 base, with 9 bases separating them. The CDR3 runs to 13 residues. CDR1 SNHLY and CDR2 FYNNEI come from the germline V gene. CDR3 nucleotide sequence: TGTGCCAGCAGCAGGAGCCAGAACACTGAAGCTTTCTTT. It codes for CASSRSQNTEAFF.

This clonotype was recorded many times. This chain joins TRBV9 and TRBJ2-7; 7 positions match TRBD1. V lost 3 bases and J lost 2; bases outside the gene matches: 8. Germline CDR1 reads SGDLS; CDR2 reads YYNGEE. CDR3 length: 15 amino acids. The CDR3 nucleotides read TGTGCCAGCAGCGAGCAGGGGGACGACCCCTACGAGCAGTACTTC. This gives the protein CASSEQGDDPYEQYF. The whole variable domain, remainder taken from reference TRBV9 and TRBJ2-7, is DSGVTQTPKHLITATGQRVTLRCSPRSGDLSVYWYQQSLDQGLQFLIQYYNGEERAKGNILERFSAQQFPDLHSELNLSSLELGDSALYFCASSEQGDDPYEQYFGPGTRLTVT.

This clonotype appeared many times. The chain is built from TRBV7-8 and TRBJ2-1; D might be TRBD2 (6 bases). Between the trimmed V and J ends, which lost 4 bases and 5 bases, there was a span of 15 bases. The CDR3 runs to 15 residues. Germline V gene lookup returns CDR1 SGHVS and CDR2 FQNEAQ. This chain's CDR3 is CASSSTGTGNNEQFF. Here the CDR3 DNA reads TGTGCCAGCAGCTCTACCGGGACTGGAAACAATGAGCAGTTCTTC.